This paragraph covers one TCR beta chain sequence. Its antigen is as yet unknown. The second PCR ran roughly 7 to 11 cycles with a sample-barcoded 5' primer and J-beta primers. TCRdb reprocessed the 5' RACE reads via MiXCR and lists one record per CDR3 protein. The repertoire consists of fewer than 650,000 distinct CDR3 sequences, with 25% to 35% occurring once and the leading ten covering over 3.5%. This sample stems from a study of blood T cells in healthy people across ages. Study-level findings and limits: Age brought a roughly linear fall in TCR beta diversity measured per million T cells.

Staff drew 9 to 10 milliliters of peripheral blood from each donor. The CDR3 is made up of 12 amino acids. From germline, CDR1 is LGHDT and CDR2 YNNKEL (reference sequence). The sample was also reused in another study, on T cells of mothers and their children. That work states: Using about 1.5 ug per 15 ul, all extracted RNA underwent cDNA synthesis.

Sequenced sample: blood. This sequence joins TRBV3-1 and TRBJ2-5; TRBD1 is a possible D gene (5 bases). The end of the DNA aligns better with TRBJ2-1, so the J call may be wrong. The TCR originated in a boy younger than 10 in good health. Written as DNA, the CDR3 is TGTGCCAGCAGCCTGACAGTCCATGAGCAGTTCTTC. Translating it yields CASSLTVHEQFF.